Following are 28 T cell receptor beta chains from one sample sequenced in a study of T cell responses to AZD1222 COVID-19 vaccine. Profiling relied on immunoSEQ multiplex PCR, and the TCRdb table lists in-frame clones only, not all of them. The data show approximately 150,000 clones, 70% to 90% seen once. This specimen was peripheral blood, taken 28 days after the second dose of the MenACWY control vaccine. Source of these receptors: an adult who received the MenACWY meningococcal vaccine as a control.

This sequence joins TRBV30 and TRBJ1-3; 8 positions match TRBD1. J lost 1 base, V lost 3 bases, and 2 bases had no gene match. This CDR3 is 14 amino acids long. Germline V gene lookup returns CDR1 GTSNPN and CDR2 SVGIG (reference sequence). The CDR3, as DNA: TGTGCCTGGAGGGACAGGGAATCTGGAAACACCATATATTTT. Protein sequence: CAWRDRESGNTIYF.

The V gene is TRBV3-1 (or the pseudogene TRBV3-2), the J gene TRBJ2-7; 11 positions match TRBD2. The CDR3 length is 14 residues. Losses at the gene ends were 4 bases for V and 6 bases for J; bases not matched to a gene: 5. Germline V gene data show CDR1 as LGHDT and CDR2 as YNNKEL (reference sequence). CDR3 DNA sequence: TGTGCCAGCAGCCCAACTAGCGGGAGACGCGAGCAGTACTTC. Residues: CASSPTSGRREQYF.

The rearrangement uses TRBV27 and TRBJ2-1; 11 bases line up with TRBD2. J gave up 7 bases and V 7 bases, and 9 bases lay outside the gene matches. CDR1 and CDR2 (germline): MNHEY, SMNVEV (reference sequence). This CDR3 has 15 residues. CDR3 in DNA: TGTGCCAGCAACACTCATAGCGGGAGGGGTAATGAGCAGTTCTTC. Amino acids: CASNTHSGRGNEQFF.

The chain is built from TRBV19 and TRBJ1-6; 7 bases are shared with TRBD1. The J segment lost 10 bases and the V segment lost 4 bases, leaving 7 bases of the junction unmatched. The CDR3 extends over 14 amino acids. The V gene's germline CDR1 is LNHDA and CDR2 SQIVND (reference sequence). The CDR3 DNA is TGTGCCAGTAGTACCCCGACAGGGAACTCACCCCTCCACTTT. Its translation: CASSTPTGNSPLHF.

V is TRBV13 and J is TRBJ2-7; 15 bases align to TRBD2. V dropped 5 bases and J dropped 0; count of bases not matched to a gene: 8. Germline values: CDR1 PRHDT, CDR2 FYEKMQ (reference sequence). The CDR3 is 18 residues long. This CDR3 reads CASSPRTSGGESSYEQYF. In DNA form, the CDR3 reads TGTGCCAGCAGCCCCCGGACTAGCGGGGGGGAGAGCTCCTACGAGCAGTACTTC.

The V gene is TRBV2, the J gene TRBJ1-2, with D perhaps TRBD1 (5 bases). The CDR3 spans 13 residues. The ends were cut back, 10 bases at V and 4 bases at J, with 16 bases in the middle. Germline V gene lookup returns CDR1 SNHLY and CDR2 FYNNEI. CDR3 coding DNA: TGTGCCATCAGGGAGGGGAGGGCCTATGGCTACACCTTC. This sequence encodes CAIREGRAYGYTF.

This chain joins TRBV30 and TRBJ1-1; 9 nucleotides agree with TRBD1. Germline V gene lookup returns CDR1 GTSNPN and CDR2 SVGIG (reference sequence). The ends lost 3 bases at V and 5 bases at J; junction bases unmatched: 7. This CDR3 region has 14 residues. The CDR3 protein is CAWSIQGAGTEAFF. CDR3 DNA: TGTGCCTGGAGCATACAGGGGGCAGGGACTGAAGCTTTCTTT.

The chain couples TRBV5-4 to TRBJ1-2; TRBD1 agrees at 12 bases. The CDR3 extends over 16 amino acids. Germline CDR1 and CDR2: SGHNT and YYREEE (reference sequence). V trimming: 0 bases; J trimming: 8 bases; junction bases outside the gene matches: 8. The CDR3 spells CASSLELGQGARGYTF. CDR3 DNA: TGTGCCAGCAGCTTGGAACTGGGACAGGGGGCGCGGGGCTACACCTTC.

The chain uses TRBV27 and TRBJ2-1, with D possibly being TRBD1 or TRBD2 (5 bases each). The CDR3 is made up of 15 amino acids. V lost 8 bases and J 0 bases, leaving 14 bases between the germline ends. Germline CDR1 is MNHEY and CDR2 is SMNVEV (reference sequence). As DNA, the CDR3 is TGTGCCAGCGGGTCCGGGGCCAGCTCCTACAATGAGCAGTTCTTC. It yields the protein CASGSGASSYNEQFF.

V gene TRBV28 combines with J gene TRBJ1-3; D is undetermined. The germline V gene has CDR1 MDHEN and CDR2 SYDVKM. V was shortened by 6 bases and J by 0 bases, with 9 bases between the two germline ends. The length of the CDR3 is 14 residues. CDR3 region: CASRPGSSGNTIYF. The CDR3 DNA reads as TGTGCCAGCAGGCCGGGCAGCTCTGGAAACACCATATATTTT.

The CDR3 reads CSVADQGLPNYGYTF. Written as DNA, the CDR3 is TGCAGCGTGGCAGACCAGGGACTACCTAACTATGGCTACACCTTC. The chain combines TRBV29-1 with TRBJ1-2; D might be TRBD1 (5 bases). Trimming shortened V by 6 bases and J by 0 bases, and 17 bases separated the two germline ends. The CDR3 sequence is 15 residues long. The germline V gene encodes CDR1 SQVTM and CDR2 ANQGSEA.

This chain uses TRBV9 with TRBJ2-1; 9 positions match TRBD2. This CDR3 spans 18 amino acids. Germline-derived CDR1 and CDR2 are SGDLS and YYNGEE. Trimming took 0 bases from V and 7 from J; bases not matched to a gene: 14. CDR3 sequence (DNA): TGTGCCAGCAGCGTAGCTACTGGAGGACTAGCGACGAGGAATGAGCAGTTCTTC. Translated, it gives CASSVATGGLATRNEQFF.

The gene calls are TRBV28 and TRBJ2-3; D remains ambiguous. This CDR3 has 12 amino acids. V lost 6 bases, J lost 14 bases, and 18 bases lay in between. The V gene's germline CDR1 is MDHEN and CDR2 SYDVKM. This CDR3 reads CASSRGRYAAYF. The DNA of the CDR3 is TGTGCCAGCAGCAGAGGCCGATACGCGGCGTATTTT. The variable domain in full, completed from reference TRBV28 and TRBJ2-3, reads DVKVTQSSRYLVKRTGEKVFLECVQDMDHENMFWYRQDPGLGLRLIYFSYDVKMKEKGDIPEGYSVSREKKERFSLILESASTNQTSMYLCASSRGRYAAYFGPGTRLTVL.

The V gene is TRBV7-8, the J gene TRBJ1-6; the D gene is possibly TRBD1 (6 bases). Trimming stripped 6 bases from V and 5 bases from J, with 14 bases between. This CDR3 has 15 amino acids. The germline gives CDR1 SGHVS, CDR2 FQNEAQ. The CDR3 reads CASSFSRTDNSPLHF. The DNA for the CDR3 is TGTGCCAGCAGTTTTAGCCGGACAGATAATTCACCCCTCCACTTT.

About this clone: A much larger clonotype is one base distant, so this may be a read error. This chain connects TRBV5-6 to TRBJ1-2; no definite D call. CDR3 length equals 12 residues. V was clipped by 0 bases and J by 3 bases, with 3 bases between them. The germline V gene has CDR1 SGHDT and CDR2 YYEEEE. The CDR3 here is CASSLGDYGYTF. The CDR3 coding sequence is TGTGCCAGCAGCTTGGGGGACTATGGCTACACCTTC.

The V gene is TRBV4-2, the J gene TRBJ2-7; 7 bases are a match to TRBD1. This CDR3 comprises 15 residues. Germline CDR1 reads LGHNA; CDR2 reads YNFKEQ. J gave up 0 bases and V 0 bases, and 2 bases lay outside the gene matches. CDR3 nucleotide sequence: TGTGCCAGCAGCCAAGATGACAGGGCCTCCTACGAGCAGTACTTC. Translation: CASSQDDRASYEQYF.

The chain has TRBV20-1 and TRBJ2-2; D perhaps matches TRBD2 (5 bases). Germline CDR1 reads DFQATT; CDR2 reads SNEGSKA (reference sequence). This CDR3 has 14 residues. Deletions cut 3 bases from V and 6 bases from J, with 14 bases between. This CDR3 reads CSASDGVMAGELFF. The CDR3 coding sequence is TGCAGTGCTAGTGACGGGGTAATGGCCGGGGAGCTGTTTTTT.

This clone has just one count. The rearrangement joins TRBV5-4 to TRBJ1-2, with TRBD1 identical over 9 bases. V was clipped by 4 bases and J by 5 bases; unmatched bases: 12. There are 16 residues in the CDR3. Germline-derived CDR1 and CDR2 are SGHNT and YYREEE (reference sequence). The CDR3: CASSITGTGRRYGYTF. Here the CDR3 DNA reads TGTGCCAGCAGCATAACCGGGACAGGGCGGCGATATGGCTACACCTTC.

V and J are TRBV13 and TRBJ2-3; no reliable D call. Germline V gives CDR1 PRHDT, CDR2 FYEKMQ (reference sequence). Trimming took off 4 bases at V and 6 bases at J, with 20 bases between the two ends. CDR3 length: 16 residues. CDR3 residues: CASSSSTARTIDTQYF. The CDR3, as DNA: TGTGCCAGCAGCTCCAGCACAGCGCGGACCATCGATACGCAGTATTTT.

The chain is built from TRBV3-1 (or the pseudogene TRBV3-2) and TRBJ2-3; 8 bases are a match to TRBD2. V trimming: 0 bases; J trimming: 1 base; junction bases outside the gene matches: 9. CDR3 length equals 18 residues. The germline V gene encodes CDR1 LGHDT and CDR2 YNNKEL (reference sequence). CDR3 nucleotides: TGTGCCAGCAGCCAAGATACCCTAGCGGGTAATGGCACAGATACGCAGTATTTT. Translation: CASSQDTLAGNGTDTQYF.

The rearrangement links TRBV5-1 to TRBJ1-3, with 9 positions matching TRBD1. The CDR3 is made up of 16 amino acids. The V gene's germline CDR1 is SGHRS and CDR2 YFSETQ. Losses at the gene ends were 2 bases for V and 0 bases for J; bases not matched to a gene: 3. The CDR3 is CASSFAGQGSGNTIYF. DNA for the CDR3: TGCGCCAGCAGCTTCGCGGGACAGGGCTCTGGAAACACCATATATTTT.

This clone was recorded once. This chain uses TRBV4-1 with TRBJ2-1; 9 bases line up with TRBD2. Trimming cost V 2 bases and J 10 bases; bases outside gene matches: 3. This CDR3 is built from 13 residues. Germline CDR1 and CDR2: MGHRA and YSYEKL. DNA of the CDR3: TGCGCCAGCAGCCAATATCTAGCGGGAGAGCAGTTCTTC. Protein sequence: CASSQYLAGEQFF.

Here the CDR3 reads CASSSLPTANYGYTF. The CDR3 bases are TGTGCCAGCAGCTCCCTTCCAACAGCAAACTATGGCTACACCTTC. The chain couples TRBV11-2 to TRBJ1-2; no reliable D call. CDR1 and CDR2 (germline): SGHAT, FQNNGV. Trimming took off 4 bases at V and 2 bases at J, with 14 bases between the two ends. The CDR3 length is 15 residues.

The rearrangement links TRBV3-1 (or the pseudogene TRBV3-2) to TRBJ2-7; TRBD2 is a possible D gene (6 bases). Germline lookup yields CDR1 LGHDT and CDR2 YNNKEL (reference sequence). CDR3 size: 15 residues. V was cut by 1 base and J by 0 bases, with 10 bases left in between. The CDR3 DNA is TGTGCCAGCAGCCAAGGGTACGGGAGCTCCTACGAGCAGTACTTC. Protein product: CASSQGYGSSYEQYF.

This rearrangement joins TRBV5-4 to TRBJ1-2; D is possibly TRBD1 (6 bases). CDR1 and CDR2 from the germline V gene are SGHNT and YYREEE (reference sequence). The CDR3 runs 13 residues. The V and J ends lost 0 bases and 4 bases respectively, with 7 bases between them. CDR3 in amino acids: CASSLEGGYGYTF. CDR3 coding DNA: TGTGCCAGCAGCTTGGAAGGGGGCTATGGCTACACCTTC.

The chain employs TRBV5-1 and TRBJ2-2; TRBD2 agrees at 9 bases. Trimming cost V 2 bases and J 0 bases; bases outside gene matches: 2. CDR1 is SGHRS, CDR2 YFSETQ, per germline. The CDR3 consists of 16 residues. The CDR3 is CASSFGLATNTGELFF. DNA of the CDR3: TGCGCCAGCAGCTTCGGACTAGCGACGAACACCGGGGAGCTGTTTTTT.

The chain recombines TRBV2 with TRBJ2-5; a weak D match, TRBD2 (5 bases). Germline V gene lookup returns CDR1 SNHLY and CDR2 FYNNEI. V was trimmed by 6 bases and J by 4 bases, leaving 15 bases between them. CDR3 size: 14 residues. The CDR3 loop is CASSESPSLETQYF. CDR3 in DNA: TGTGCCAGCAGCGAATCGCCTAGCTTAGAGACCCAGTACTTC.

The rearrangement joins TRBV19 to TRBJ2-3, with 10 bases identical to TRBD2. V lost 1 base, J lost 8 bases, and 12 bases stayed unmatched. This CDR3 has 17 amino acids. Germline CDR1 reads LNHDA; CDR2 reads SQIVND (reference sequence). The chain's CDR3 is CASSIGSLAGDSGTQYF. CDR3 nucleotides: TGTGCCAGTAGTATAGGTTCCCTAGCGGGGGATTCGGGTACGCAGTATTTT.